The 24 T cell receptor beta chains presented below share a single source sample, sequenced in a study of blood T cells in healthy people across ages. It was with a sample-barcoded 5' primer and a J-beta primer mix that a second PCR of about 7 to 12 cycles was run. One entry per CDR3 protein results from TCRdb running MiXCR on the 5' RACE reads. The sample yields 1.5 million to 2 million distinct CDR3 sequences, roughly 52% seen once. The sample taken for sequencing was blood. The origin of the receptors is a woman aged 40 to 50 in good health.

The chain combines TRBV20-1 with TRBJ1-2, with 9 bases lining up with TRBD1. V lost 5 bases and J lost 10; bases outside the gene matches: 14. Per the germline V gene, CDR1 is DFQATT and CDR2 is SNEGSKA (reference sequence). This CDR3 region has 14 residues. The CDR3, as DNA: TGCAGTGCTGGGACAGGGAGTACTAACGATGACTACACCTTC. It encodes CSAGTGSTNDDYTF.

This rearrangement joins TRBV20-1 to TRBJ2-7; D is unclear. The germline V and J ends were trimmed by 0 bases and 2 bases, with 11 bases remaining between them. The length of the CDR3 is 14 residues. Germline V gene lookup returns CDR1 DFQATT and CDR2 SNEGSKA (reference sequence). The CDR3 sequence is CSAREETRAYEQYF. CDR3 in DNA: TGCAGTGCTAGAGAAGAGACCCGGGCCTACGAGCAGTACTTC.

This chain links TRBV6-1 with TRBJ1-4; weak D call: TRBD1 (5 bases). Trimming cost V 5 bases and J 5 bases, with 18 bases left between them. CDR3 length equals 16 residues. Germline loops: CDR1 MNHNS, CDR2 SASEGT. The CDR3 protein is CASSLPDRVTNEKLFF. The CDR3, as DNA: TGTGCCAGCAGTTTGCCAGACAGAGTAACGAATGAAAAACTGTTTTTT.

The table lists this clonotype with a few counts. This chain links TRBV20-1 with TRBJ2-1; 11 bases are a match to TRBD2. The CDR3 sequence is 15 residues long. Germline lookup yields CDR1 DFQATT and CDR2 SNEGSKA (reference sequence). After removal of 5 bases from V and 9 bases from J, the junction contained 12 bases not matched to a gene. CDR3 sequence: CSAPKRIAGGGEQFF. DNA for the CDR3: TGCAGTGCTCCCAAGAGGATAGCGGGGGGGGGTGAGCAGTTCTTC.

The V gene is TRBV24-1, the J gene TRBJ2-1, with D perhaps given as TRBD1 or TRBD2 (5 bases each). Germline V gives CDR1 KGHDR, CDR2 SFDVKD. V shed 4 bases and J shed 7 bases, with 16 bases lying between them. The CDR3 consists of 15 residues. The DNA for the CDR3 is TGTGCCACCAGTGACCCGGGACCTGGGGGTAATGAGCAGTTCTTC. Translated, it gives CATSDPGPGGNEQFF.

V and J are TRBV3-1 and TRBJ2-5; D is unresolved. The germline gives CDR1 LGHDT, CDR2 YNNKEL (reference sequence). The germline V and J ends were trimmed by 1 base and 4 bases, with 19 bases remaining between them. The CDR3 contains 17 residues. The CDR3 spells CASSQVVGSHLRETQYF. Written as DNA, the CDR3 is TGTGCCAGCAGCCAAGTCGTAGGATCCCACTTGAGAGAGACCCAGTACTTC.

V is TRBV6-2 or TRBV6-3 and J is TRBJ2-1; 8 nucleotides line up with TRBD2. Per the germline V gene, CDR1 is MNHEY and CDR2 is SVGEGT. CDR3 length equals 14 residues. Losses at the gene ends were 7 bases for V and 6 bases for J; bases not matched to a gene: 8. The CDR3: CASNGGGLPNEQFF. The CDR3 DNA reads TGTGCCAGCAACGGCGGGGGGCTTCCCAATGAGCAGTTCTTC.

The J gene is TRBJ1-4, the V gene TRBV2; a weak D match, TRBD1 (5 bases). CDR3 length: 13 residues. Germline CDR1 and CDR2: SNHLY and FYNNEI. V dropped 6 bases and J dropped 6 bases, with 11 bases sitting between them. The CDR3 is CASRPGQYEKLFF. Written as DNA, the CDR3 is TGTGCCAGCAGGCCAGGACAATATGAAAAACTGTTTTTT.

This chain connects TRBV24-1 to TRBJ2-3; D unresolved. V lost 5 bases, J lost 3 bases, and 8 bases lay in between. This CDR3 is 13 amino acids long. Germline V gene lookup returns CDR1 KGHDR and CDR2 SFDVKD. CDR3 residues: CATSVSLTDTQYF. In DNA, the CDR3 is TGTGCCACCAGTGTTAGTCTGACAGATACGCAGTATTTT.

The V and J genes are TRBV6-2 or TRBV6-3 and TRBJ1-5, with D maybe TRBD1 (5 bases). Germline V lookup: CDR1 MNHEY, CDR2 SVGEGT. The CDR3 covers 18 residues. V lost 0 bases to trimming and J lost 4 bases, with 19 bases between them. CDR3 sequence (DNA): TGTGCCAGCAGTTACTCCCCAGGCTCAGGGAAAAGTAATCAGCCCCAGCATTTT. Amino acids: CASSYSPGSGKSNQPQHF.

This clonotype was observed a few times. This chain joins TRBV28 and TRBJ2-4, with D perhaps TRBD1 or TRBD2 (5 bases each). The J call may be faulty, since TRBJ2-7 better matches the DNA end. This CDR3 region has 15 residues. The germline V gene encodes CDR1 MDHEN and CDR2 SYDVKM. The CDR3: CASSSPGPGGYEQYF. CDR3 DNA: TGTGCCAGCAGTTCCCCAGGGCCTGGAGGCTACGAGCAGTACTTC.

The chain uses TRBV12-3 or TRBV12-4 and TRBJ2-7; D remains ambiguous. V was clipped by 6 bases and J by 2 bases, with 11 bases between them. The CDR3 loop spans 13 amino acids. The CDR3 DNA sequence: TGTGCCAGCAGCCAGTGGGGAACCTACGAGCAGTACTTC. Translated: CASSQWGTYEQYF.

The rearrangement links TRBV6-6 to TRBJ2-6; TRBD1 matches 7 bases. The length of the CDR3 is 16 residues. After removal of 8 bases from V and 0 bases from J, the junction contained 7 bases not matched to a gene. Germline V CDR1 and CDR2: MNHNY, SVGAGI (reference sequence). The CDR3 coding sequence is TGTGCCAGCGGTGAGGGGGCCAGCTCTGGGGCCAACGTCCTGACTTTC. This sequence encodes CASGEGASSGANVLTF.

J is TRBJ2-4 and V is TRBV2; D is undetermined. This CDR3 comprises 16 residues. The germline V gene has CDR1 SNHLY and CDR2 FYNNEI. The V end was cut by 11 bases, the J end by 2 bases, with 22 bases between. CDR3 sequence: CAAIFQVYETKNIQYF. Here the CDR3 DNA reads TGTGCCGCAATATTTCAGGTTTATGAGACCAAAAACATTCAGTACTTC.

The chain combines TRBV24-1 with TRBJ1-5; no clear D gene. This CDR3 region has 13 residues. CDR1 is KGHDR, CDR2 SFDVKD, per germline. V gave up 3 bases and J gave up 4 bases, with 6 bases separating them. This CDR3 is CATSDQRNQPQHF. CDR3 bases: TGTGCCACCAGTGATCAGAGGAATCAGCCCCAGCATTTT.

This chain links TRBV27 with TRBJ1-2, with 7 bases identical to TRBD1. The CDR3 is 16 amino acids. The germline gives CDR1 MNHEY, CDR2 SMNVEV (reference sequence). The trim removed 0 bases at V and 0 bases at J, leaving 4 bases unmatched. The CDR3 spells CASSLSWTGTNYGYTF. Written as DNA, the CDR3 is TGTGCCAGCAGTTTATCTTGGACAGGTACTAACTATGGCTACACCTTC.

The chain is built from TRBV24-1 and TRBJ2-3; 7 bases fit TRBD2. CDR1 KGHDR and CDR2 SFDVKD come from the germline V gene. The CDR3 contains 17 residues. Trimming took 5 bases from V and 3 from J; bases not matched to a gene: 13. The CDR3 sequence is CATSGLGGVGLTDTQYF. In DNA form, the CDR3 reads TGTGCCACCAGTGGGCTGGGAGGGGTCGGTCTTACAGATACGCAGTATTTT.

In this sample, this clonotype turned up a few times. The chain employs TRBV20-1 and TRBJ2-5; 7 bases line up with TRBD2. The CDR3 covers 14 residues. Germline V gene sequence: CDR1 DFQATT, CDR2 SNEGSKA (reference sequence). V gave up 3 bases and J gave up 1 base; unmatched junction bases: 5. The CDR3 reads CSASTGLVQETQYF. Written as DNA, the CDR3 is TGCAGTGCTAGTACCGGACTAGTCCAAGAGACCCAGTACTTC.

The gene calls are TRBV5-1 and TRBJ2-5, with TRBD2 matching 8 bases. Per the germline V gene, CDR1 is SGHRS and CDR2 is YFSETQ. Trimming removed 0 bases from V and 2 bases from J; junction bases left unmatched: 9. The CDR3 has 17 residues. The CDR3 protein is CASSLGRLLAEQETQYF. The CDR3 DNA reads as TGCGCCAGCAGCTTGGGGCGGCTACTAGCGGAGCAAGAGACCCAGTACTTC.

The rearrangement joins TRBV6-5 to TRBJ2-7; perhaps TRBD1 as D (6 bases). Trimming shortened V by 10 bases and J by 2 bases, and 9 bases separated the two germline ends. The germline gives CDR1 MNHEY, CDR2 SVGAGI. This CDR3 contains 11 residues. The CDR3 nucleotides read TGTGCCACCAGGACAGCCTACGAGCAGTACTTC. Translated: CATRTAYEQYF.

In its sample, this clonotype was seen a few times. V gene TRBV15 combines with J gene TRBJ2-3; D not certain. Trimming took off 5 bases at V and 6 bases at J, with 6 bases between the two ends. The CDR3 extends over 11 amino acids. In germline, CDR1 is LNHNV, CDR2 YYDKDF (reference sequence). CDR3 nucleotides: TGTGCCACCAGCCCGAGGGATACGCAGTATTTT. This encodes CATSPRDTQYF.

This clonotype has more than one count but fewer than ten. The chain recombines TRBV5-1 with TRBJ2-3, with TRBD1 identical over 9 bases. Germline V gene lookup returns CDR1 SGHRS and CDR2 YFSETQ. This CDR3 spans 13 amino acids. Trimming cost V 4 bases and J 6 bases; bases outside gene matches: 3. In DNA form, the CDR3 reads TGCGCCAGCAGCGGGACAGGGATGGATACGCAGTATTTT. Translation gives CASSGTGMDTQYF.

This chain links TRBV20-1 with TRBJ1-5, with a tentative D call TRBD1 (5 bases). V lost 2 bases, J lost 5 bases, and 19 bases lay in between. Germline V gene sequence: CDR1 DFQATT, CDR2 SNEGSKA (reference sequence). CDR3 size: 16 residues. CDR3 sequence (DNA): TGCAGTGCTAGATCGGGGAAAGCAGGGCCCCATCAGCCCCAGCATTTT. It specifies CSARSGKAGPHQPQHF.

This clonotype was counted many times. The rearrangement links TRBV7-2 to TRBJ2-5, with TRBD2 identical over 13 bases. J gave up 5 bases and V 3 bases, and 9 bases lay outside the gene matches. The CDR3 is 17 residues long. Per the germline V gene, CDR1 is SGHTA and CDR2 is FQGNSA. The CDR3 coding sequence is TGTGCCAGCAGCTTCCGCCGACTAGCGGGGGGTCTTGAGACCCAGTACTTC. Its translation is CASSFRRLAGGLETQYF.